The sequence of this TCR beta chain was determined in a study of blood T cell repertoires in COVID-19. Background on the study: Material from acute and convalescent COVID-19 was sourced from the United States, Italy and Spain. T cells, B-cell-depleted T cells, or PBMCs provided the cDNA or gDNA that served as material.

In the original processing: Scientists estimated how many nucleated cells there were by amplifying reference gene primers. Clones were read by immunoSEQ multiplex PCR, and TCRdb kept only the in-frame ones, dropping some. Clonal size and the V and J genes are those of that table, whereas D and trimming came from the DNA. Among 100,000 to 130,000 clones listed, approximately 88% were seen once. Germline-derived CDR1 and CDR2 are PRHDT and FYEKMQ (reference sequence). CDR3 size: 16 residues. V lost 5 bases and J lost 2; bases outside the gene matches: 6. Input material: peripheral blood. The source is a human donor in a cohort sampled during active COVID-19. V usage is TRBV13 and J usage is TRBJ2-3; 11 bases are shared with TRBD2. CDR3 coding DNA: TGTGCCAGCAGCGCCGGACTAGCGGGCTACACAGATACGCAGTATTTT. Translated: CASSAGLAGYTDTQYF.